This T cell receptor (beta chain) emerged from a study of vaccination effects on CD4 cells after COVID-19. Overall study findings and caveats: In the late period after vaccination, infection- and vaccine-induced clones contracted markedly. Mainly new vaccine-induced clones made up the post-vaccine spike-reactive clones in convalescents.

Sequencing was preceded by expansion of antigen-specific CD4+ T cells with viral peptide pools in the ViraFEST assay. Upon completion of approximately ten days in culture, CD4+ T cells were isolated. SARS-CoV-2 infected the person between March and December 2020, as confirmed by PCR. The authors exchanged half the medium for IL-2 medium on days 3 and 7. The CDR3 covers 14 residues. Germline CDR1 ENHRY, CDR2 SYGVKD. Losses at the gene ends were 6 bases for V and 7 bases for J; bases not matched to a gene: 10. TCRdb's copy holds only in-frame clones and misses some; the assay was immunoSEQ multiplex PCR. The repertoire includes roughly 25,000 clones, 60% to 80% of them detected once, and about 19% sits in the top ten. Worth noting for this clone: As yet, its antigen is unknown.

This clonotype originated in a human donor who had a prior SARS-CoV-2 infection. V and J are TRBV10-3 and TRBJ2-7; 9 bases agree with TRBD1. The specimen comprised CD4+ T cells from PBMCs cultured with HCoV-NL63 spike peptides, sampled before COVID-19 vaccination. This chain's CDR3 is CAISLGTGILEQYF. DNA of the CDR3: TGTGCCATCAGCCTGGGGACAGGGATACTTGAGCAGTACTTC.